Below, 2 T cell receptor beta chains from the same sample are listed, as sequenced in a study of cytomegalovirus exposure and HLA in healthy donors. PCR primers comprised 60 Vbeta and 13 Jbeta primers. The repertoire was sequenced with immunoSEQ multiplex PCR; TCRdb's copy has only in-frame clones and lacks some. The data show some 200,000 clones, approximately 84% seen once. The source material was PBMCs. The receptors come from a man between 45 and 60 years old in good health and CMV-seronegative.

J is TRBJ1-1 and V is TRBV7-9, with a possible D match to TRBD1 (5 bases). V was trimmed by 11 bases and J by 0 bases, leaving 16 bases between them. The CDR3 length is 14 residues. CDR1 is SEHNR, CDR2 FQNEAQ, per germline (reference sequence). The CDR3 spells CASRLQGMNTEAFF. The CDR3 nucleotides read TGTGCCTCAAGACTCCAGGGAATGAACACTGAAGCTTTCTTT.

The J gene is TRBJ1-3, the V gene TRBV9, with TRBD1 matching 8 bases. Unmatched junction bases numbered 9, after V lost 1 base and J lost 3 bases. Germline V gene sequence: CDR1 SGDLS, CDR2 YYNGEE. This CDR3 has 17 amino acids. The CDR3 loop reads CASSVLDRGQVGNTIYF. The CDR3 DNA is TGTGCCAGCAGCGTACTCGACAGGGGCCAGGTTGGAAACACCATATATTTT.